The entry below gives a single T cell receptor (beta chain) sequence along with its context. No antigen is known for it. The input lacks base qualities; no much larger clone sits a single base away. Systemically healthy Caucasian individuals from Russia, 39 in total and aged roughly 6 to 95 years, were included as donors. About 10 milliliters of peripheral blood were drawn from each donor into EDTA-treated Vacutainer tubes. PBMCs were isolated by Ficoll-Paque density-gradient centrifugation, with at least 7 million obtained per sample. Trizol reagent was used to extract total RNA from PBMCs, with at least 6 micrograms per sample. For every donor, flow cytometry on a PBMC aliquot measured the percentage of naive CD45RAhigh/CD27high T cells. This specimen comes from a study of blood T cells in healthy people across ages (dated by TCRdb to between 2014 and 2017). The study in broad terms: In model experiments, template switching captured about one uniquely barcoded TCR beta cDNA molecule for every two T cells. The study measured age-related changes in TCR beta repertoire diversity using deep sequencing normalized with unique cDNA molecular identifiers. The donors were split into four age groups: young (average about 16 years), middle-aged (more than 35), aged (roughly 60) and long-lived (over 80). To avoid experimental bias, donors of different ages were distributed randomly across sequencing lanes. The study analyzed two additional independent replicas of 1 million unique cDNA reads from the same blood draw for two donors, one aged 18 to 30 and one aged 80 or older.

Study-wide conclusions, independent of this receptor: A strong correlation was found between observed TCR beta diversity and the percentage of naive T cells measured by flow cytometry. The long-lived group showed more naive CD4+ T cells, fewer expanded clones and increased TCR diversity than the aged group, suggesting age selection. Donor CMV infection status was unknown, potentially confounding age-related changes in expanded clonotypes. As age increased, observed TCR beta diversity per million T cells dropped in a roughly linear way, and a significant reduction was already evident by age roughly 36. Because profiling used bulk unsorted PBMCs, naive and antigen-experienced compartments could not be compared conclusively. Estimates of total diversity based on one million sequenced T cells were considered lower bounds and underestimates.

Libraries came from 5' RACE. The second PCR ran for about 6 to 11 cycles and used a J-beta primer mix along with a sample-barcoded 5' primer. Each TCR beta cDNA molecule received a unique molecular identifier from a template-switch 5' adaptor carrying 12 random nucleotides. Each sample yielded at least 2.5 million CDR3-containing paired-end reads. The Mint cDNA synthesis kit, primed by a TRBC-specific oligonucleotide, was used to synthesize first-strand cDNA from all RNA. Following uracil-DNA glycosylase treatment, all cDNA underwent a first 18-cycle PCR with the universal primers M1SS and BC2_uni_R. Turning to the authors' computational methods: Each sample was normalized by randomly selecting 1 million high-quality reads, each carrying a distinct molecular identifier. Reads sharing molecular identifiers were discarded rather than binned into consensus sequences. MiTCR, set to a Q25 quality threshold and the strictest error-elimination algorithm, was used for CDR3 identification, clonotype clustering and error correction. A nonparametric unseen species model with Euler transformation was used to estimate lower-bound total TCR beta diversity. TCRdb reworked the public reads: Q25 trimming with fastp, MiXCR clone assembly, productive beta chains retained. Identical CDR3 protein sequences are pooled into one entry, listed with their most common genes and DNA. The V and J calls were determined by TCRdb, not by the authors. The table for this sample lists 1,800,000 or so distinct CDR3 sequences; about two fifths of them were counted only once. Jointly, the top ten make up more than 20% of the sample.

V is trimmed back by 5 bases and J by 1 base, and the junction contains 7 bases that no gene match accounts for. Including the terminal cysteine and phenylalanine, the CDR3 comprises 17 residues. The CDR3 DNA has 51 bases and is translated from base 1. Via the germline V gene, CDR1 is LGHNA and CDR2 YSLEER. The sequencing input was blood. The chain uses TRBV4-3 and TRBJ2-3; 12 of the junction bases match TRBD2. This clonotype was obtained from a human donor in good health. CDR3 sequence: CASSASSSGGGTDTQYF. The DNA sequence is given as TGCGCCAGCAGCGCTAGTTCTAGCGGGGGGGGCACAGATACGCAGTATTTT.